This T cell receptor beta chain is drawn from a study of tumor T cells in aggressive B-cell lymphoma. This clone has more than one count but fewer than ten. This CDR3 is built from 14 residues. The ends were cut back, 4 bases at V and 8 bases at J, with 14 bases in the middle. CDR1 is MGHRA, CDR2 YSYEKL, per germline. TCRdb keeps only in-frame clones here, not all; method: immunoSEQ multiplex PCR. Here the sample spans fewer than 7,000 clones, roughly nine tenths being singletons. This sequence was found in an adult with diffuse large B cell lymphoma. The sequencing sample was made of tumor tissue. The rearrangement uses TRBV4-1 and TRBJ1-4, with D hard to call. This CDR3 is CASSPRSLEEKLFF. CDR3 nucleotide sequence: TGCGCCAGCAGCCCGAGGTCCCTGGAGGAAAAACTGTTTTTT.